The rows below give T cell receptor beta chains drawn from one sample of a study of T cells in Graves' hyperthyroidism and ophthalmopathy. Via MiXCR, TCRdb re-called the multiplex PCR reads, giving one row per CDR3 protein. The profile shows about 600,000 distinct CDR3 sequences, about a sixth of them singletons. The sample consisted of blood. The receptors come from a woman aged 40 to 55 with Graves' ophthalmopathy. CDR3s include the opening cysteine and the closing phenylalanine or tryptophan. Fields, in order: J gene, V gene, D gene, clone size, CDR3 protein, CDR3 DNA. The D gene is left open where the match is weak. The size of a clone is reported for some rows only, either as once, few or many, or as a class for expanded clones.

TRBJ2-3,TRBV30,.,many,CAWTPRADTQYF,TGTGCCTGGACTCCTAGGGCAGATACGCAGTATTTT
TRBJ2-1,TRBV20-1,TRBD1,many,CSARGDRGNNEQFF,TGCAGTGCTAGAGGGGACAGGGGGAACAATGAGCAGTTCTTC
TRBJ2-1,TRBV3-1,TRBD2,few,CASSQGFLAGRYNEQFF,TGTGCCAGCAGCCAAGGCTTTCTAGCGGGGCGTTACAATGAGCAGTTCTTC
TRBJ2-5,TRBV20-1,.,few,CSARVLVETQYF,TGCAGTGCTAGAGTACTCGTAGAGACCCAGTACTTC
TRBJ1-1,TRBV20-1,TRBD1,.,CSATGGQAREAFF,TGCAGTGCCACCGGCGGACAGGCCCGGGAAGCTTTCTTT
TRBJ1-2,TRBV18,.,.,CASSPGPDANYGYTF,TGTGCCAGCTCACCGGGGCCCGACGCTAACTATGGCTACACCTTC
TRBJ2-1,TRBV20-1,.,few,CSARGLNYNEQFF,TGCAGTGCTAGGGGCCTTAATTACAATGAGCAGTTCTTC
TRBJ1-4,TRBV6-2/TRBV6-3,.,few,CASSRTAATNEKLFF,TGTGCCAGCAGCAGGACGGCCGCAACTAATGAAAAACTGTTTTTT
TRBJ2-1,TRBV2,.,.,CASGTLPASYNEQFF,TGTGCCAGCGGTACTTTACCGGCATCCTACAATGAGCAGTTCTTC
TRBJ1-2,TRBV3-1,.,many,CASSQEDRYRDKDYGYTF,TGTGCCAGCAGCCAAGAAGATAGGTACCGGGACAAGGACTATGGCTACACCTTC
TRBJ1-3,TRBV28,.,many,CASSDDPGPGNTIYF,TGTGCCAGCAGCGATGATCCGGGGCCGGGAAACACCATATATTTT
TRBJ2-7,TRBV28,.,.,CASNTGATYEQYF,TGTGCCAGCAACACAGGAGCCACCTACGAGCAGTACTTC
TRBJ2-5,TRBV11-3,.,.,CASSIELQETQYF,TGTGCCAGCAGCATAGAGCTCCAAGAGACCCAGTACTTC
TRBJ2-7,TRBV2,TRBD2,.,CASSETSGMYEQYF,TGTGCCAGCAGCGAGACTAGCGGGATGTACGAGCAGTACTTC
TRBJ2-6,TRBV3-1,TRBD2,.,CASSQERGSSGANVLTF,TGTGCCAGCAGCCAAGAGCGGGGGAGCTCTGGGGCCAACGTCCTGACTTTC
TRBJ2-5,TRBV10-3,.,.,CAISESAGYQETQYF,TGTGCCATCAGTGAGTCCGCGGGGTACCAAGAGACCCAGTACTTC